Listed here is a single TCR beta chain. TCRdb's copy holds only in-frame clones and misses some; the assay was immunoSEQ multiplex PCR. The table shows about 77,000 clones, with about 91% occurring only once. The sample originates from a study of T cell changes during pregnancy in multiple sclerosis. The CDR3 covers 14 residues. The V segment lost 0 bases and the J segment 4 bases; nucleotides outside the gene matches: 3. CDR1 and CDR2 from the germline V gene are SGHNT and YYREEE (reference sequence). The sample consisted of peripheral blood, taken before pregnancy. This sequence joins TRBV5-4 and TRBJ2-5, with 7 bases aligning to TRBD2. This clonotype was sampled from a female donor with multiple sclerosis, enrolled in a pregnancy study. The DNA for the CDR3 is TGTGCCAGCAGCTTGGGTGCTAGCGGAGAGACCCAGTACTTC. It translates to CASSLGASGETQYF.